A selection of T cell receptor beta chains follows, all from one sample in a study of cytomegalovirus exposure and HLA in healthy donors. Some clones are missing from TCRdb's copy, which holds only in-frame ones; the method was immunoSEQ multiplex PCR. In the table there are 130,000 to 150,000 clones, less than 9.5% of which are singletons. Sample: PBMCs. All receptors come from a male donor in good health and CMV-seronegative. The CDR3 runs from the conserved cysteine through the conserved F or W. The order of the fields is J gene, clone size, V gene, D gene, CDR3 DNA, CDR3 protein. D genes are given only for firm matches. Only part of the rows carry a size: once, few, many, or a class if the clone is expanded.

J: TRBJ1-2
size: few
V: TRBV18
D: TRBD1
DNA: TGTGCCAGCTCAACGGGACAGAACTACACCTTC
CDR3: CASSTGQNYTF

J: TRBJ2-3
size: NA
V: TRBV4-2
D: NA
DNA: TGTGCCAGCAGCCACCCCGGAGGGGTAACAGATACGCAGTATTTT
CDR3: CASSHPGGVTDTQYF

J: TRBJ2-3
size: NA
V: TRBV7-2
D: NA
DNA: TGTGCCAGCAGCTTGTACACAGATACGCAGTATTTT
CDR3: CASSLYTDTQYF

J: TRBJ2-2
size: many
V: TRBV5-1
D: TRBD1
DNA: TGCGCCAGCAGCTCCGGCCCCGACAGGGACACCGGGGAGCTGTTTTTT
CDR3: CASSSGPDRDTGELFF

J: TRBJ2-1
size: few
V: TRBV6-5
D: TRBD2
DNA: TGTGCCAGCAGTTACGCCAGGGAGGGAGGCAATGAGCAGTTCTTC
CDR3: CASSYAREGGNEQFF

J: TRBJ1-6
size: few
V: TRBV10-1
D: TRBD1
DNA: TGCGCCAGCAGTGTGGACAGGGATTCACCCCTCCACTTT
CDR3: CASSVDRDSPLHF

J: TRBJ1-4
size: few
V: TRBV7-9
D: NA
DNA: TGTGCCAGCAGCTTAGGAGATCTGGAGGAAAAACTGTTTTTT
CDR3: CASSLGDLEEKLFF

J: TRBJ1-1
size: few
V: TRBV2
D: NA
DNA: TGTGCCAGCAGTTCCCGCCAGGGAGGGCTAATGAACACTGAAGCTTTCTTT
CDR3: CASSSRQGGLMNTEAFF

J: TRBJ1-5
size: NA
V: TRBV7-9
D: TRBD1
DNA: TGTGCCAGCAGCTACGACAGGGGCGGTCAGCCCCAGCATTTT
CDR3: CASSYDRGGQPQHF

J: TRBJ1-1
size: NA
V: TRBV7-9
D: NA
DNA: TGTGCCAGCAGCAAGGGCCATCCCGGGGGGACTGAAGCTTTCTTT
CDR3: CASSKGHPGGTEAFF

J: TRBJ1-1
size: few
V: TRBV5-4
D: NA
DNA: TGTGCCAGCAGAAAAGGACAGATGAACACTGAAGCTTTCTTT
CDR3: CASRKGQMNTEAFF

J: TRBJ2-1
size: few
V: TRBV6-1
D: NA
DNA: TGTGCCGGCTTTACCGTGAGGTACAATGAGCAGTTCTTC
CDR3: CAGFTVRYNEQFF

J: TRBJ1-1
size: NA
V: TRBV4-1
D: NA
DNA: TGCGCCAGCAGCCAATCTTCGAGAGGGCTGACTGAAGCTTTCTTT
CDR3: CASSQSSRGLTEAFF

J: TRBJ1-5
size: few
V: TRBV30
D: NA
DNA: TGTGCCTGGAGTGTTCGAGAAAATCAGCCCCAGCATTTT
CDR3: CAWSVRENQPQHF

J: TRBJ2-1
size: few
V: TRBV30
D: NA
DNA: TGTGCCTGGAGTGTGGCCAATGAGCAGTTCTTC
CDR3: CAWSVANEQFF

J: TRBJ2-7
size: few
V: TRBV5-1
D: NA
DNA: TGCGCCAGCAGCTTGGCCTCGCGCGGGCCGAGGATATACGAGCAGTACTTC
CDR3: CASSLASRGPRIYEQYF

J: TRBJ1-4
size: few
V: TRBV7-9
D: NA
DNA: TGTGCCAGCAGCTTGGGGCAGGATAATGAAAAACTGTTTTTT
CDR3: CASSLGQDNEKLFF

J: TRBJ2-7
size: few
V: TRBV5-1
D: NA
DNA: TGCGCCAGCAGCTTGGCCGGCGAGGAGGTAAACGAGCAGTACTTC
CDR3: CASSLAGEEVNEQYF

J: TRBJ1-1
size: few
V: TRBV9
D: TRBD1
DNA: TGTGCCAGCAGCGTAGGGCCGGGACAGGCTAACACTGAAGCTTTCTTT
CDR3: CASSVGPGQANTEAFF

J: TRBJ2-7
size: few
V: TRBV5-4
D: TRBD2
DNA: TGTGCCAGCAGCTTGGGACTAGCGGGTTCCTACGAGCAGTACTTC
CDR3: CASSLGLAGSYEQYF

J: TRBJ1-1
size: few
V: TRBV11-3
D: NA
DNA: TGTGCCAGCAGCTTGTCTCGGAACACTGAAGCTTTCTTT
CDR3: CASSLSRNTEAFF

J: TRBJ1-1
size: few
V: TRBV4-2
D: NA
DNA: TGTGCCAGCAGCCGGCCCACAGTGAACACTGAAGCTTTCTTT
CDR3: CASSRPTVNTEAFF

J: TRBJ1-5
size: NA
V: TRBV28
D: NA
DNA: TGTGCCAGCAGCCCCTCCCTCAGTGGCAATCAGCCCCAGCATTTT
CDR3: CASSPSLSGNQPQHF

J: TRBJ2-7
size: NA
V: TRBV4-2
D: TRBD2
DNA: TGTGCCAGCAGCCGGTATCCGCGGGGGAGCTCCTACGAGCAGTACTTC
CDR3: CASSRYPRGSSYEQYF

J: TRBJ2-2
size: few
V: TRBV6-5
D: TRBD2
DNA: TGTGCCAGCAGTTACCTAGCGGGGGGCCATGGCGGGGAGCTGTTTTTT
CDR3: CASSYLAGGHGGELFF

J: TRBJ2-3
size: NA
V: TRBV6-6
D: TRBD2
DNA: TGTGCCAGCCCCTCTAGCGGGGGAGGGTGGGATACGCAGTATTTT
CDR3: CASPSSGGGWDTQYF

J: TRBJ2-1
size: few
V: TRBV19
D: TRBD2
DNA: TGTGCCAGTAGTATCACCCCGGGGGGGCCTCCGGCAGATGAGCAGTTCTTC
CDR3: CASSITPGGPPADEQFF

J: TRBJ2-7
size: few
V: TRBV7-2
D: TRBD2
DNA: TGTGCCAGCGCCCGGGGGGACTACGAGCAGTACTTC
CDR3: CASARGDYEQYF

J: TRBJ1-2
size: NA
V: TRBV6-1
D: TRBD1
DNA: TGTGCCAGCAGTGAAGCCCCGGGACAGAGTGTATATGGCTACACCTTC
CDR3: CASSEAPGQSVYGYTF

J: TRBJ2-1
size: few
V: TRBV4-3
D: TRBD2
DNA: TGCGCCAGCAGCCCGACTAGCGGGACACACAATGAGCAGTTCTTC
CDR3: CASSPTSGTHNEQFF

J: TRBJ2-3
size: NA
V: TRBV19
D: TRBD1
DNA: TGTGCCAGTACCCCCCTGGGGCGACAGGGAGGCACAGATACGCAGTATTTT
CDR3: CASTPLGRQGGTDTQYF

J: TRBJ2-1
size: NA
V: TRBV29-1
D: TRBD2
DNA: TGCAGCGTTGCCGGACTAGCGGGAGGCCTCAGCTCCTACAATGAGCAGTTCTTC
CDR3: CSVAGLAGGLSSYNEQFF

J: TRBJ2-3
size: few
V: TRBV5-1
D: TRBD1
DNA: TGCGCCAGCAGCTTGTTTACAGGGGATTCGGATACGCAGTATTTT
CDR3: CASSLFTGDSDTQYF

J: TRBJ2-7
size: NA
V: TRBV10-2
D: TRBD1
DNA: TGCGCCAGCATCCCGGGCAGGGGGCCTCTGGAGCAGTACTTC
CDR3: CASIPGRGPLEQYF

J: TRBJ1-1
size: NA
V: TRBV28
D: TRBD1
DNA: TGTGCCAGCAGTGCCCACAGGGGTGTAGGCACTGAAGCTTTCTTT
CDR3: CASSAHRGVGTEAFF

J: TRBJ1-2
size: few
V: TRBV28
D: NA
DNA: TGTGCCAGCAGTTCCACAGACAGATATGGCTACACCTTC
CDR3: CASSSTDRYGYTF

J: TRBJ1-2
size: few
V: TRBV5-6
D: NA
DNA: TGTGCCAGCAGCGCTCCCCGAGCTAACTATGGCTACACCTTC
CDR3: CASSAPRANYGYTF

J: TRBJ1-6
size: NA
V: TRBV11-3
D: NA
DNA: TGTGCCAGCAGCTTAGGGCAGGCTAATTCACCCCTCCACTTT
CDR3: CASSLGQANSPLHF

J: TRBJ2-1
size: few
V: TRBV7-3
D: TRBD2
DNA: TGTGCCAGCAGCATTAGCGGGAGCTCCTACAATGAGCAGTTCTTC
CDR3: CASSISGSSYNEQFF

J: TRBJ2-3
size: NA
V: TRBV25-1
D: NA
DNA: TGTGCCAGCAGTCAGGGTCATTCGCAGTATTTT
CDR3: CASSQGHSQYF

J: TRBJ1-2
size: few
V: TRBV4-3
D: TRBD1
DNA: TGCGCCAGCAGCCAACGAGGACAGGGTGGTTTGTATGGCTACACCTTC
CDR3: CASSQRGQGGLYGYTF

J: TRBJ2-7
size: few
V: TRBV9
D: NA
DNA: TGTGCCAGCAGCAAAGGGCAGGGGCTAAACGAGCAGTACTTC
CDR3: CASSKGQGLNEQYF

J: TRBJ1-6
size: NA
V: TRBV7-2
D: TRBD1
DNA: TGTGCCAGCAGCCTACTCCGATCGGGACAGCATAATTCACCCCTCCACTTT
CDR3: CASSLLRSGQHNSPLHF

J: TRBJ2-1
size: few
V: TRBV7-9
D: TRBD2
DNA: TGTGCCAGCAGCTCCCTAATAGCGGGAGGGGACAATGAGCAGTTCTTC
CDR3: CASSSLIAGGDNEQFF

J: TRBJ1-1
size: few
V: TRBV19
D: TRBD1
DNA: TGTGCCAGCCGGGACAGGACGAACACTGAAGCTTTCTTT
CDR3: CASRDRTNTEAFF

J: TRBJ1-6
size: NA
V: TRBV5-8
D: NA
DNA: TGTGCCAGCACCCGGACTGAATTGGGTTCACCCCTCCACTTT
CDR3: CASTRTELGSPLHF